Listed below are T cell receptor beta chains from one sample, sequenced in a study of blood T cells in healthy people across ages. TCRdb reprocessed the 5' RACE reads via MiXCR and lists one record per CDR3 protein. Of hundreds of thousands of distinct CDR3 sequences in the sample, around 24% were seen once. The same data also went into a second study, on T cells of mothers and their children.

The sequenced sample consisted of blood. These receptors all come from a boy younger than 18 in good health. Each CDR3 is given with its conserved first and last residue. D genes are given only for firm matches. Expanded clones are given a class, and other clones once, few, many or no size at all.

V: TRBV20-1
D: TRBD2
J: TRBJ2-2
size: -
length: 15
CDR3: CSASAGTTIGGELFF
DNA: TGCAGTGCTAGCGCCGGGACTACCATCGGAGGGGAGCTGTTTTTT

V: TRBV27
D: -
J: TRBJ2-7
size: -
length: 16
CDR3: CASSFRDGTSSYEQYF
DNA: TGTGCCAGCAGTTTCCGGGACGGTACGAGCTCCTACGAGCAGTACTTC

V: TRBV14
D: -
J: TRBJ2-3
size: few
length: 15
CDR3: CASSQGGVISGTQYF
DNA: TGTGCCAGCAGCCAAGGAGGGGTTATTTCGGGTACGCAGTATTTT

V: TRBV5-4
D: -
J: TRBJ1-2
size: few
length: 14
CDR3: CASSLVAGGYGYTF
DNA: TGTGCCAGCAGCTTGGTTGCGGGGGGCTATGGCTACACCTTC

V: TRBV4-1
D: -
J: TRBJ1-5
size: many
length: 14
CDR3: CASSQDWGNQPQHF
DNA: TGCGCCAGCAGCCAAGATTGGGGCAATCAGCCCCAGCATTTT

V: TRBV6-5
D: -
J: TRBJ1-2
size: -
length: 14
CDR3: CASSLRTDGYGYTF
DNA: TGTGCCAGCAGTCTTCGGACGGACGGCTATGGCTACACCTTC

V: TRBV29-1
D: -
J: TRBJ1-5
size: -
length: 13
CDR3: CSVGLGGNQPQHF
DNA: TGCAGCGTTGGATTAGGGGGCAATCAGCCCCAGCATTTT

V: TRBV7-8
D: -
J: TRBJ2-1
size: few
length: 15
CDR3: CASSLVERAGNEQFF
DNA: TGTGCCAGCAGCTTAGTTGAGAGGGCTGGGAATGAGCAGTTCTTC

V: TRBV6-1
D: -
J: TRBJ1-6
size: few
length: 14
CDR3: CASSEIGGASPLHF
DNA: TGTGCCAGCAGTGAAATTGGGGGAGCTTCACCCCTCCACTTT

V: TRBV14
D: -
J: TRBJ1-1
size: -
length: 15
CDR3: CASSPWGRGPTEAFF
DNA: TGTGCCAGCAGCCCCTGGGGCCGCGGACCCACTGAAGCTTTCTTT

V: TRBV5-1
D: -
J: TRBJ1-2
size: -
length: 17
CDR3: CASSLGPPGGLIYGYTF
DNA: TGCGCCAGCAGCTTGGGTCCGCCGGGGGGCCTGATCTATGGCTACACCTTC

V: TRBV6-1
D: -
J: TRBJ2-3
size: -
length: 15
CDR3: CASSGLVTSTDTQYF
DNA: TGTGCCAGCAGTGGACTGGTAACTAGCACAGATACGCAGTATTTT

V: TRBV4-2
D: -
J: TRBJ2-1
size: few
length: 17
CDR3: CASSQDGLGGNYNEQFF
DNA: TGTGCCAGCAGCCAAGATGGCCTGGGGGGTAACTACAATGAGCAGTTCTTC

V: TRBV4-3
D: -
J: TRBJ2-5
size: few
length: 17
CDR3: CASSQDRRPLGGETQYF
DNA: TGCGCCAGCAGCCAAGATCGTCGACCCCTGGGGGGAGAGACCCAGTACTTC

V: TRBV7-2
D: TRBD2
J: TRBJ2-3
size: few
length: 15
CDR3: CASSLAGTSTDTQCF
DNA: TGTGCCAGCAGCTTGGCCGGGACTAGCACAGATACGCAGTGTTTT

V: TRBV3-1
D: TRBD1
J: TRBJ2-7
size: -
length: 16
CDR3: CASSPTGNSCSYEQYF
DNA: TGTGCCAGCAGCCCGACAGGGAACTCATGCTCCTACGAGCAGTACTTC